The T cell receptor (beta chain) described here comes from a study of blood T cell repertoires in COVID-19. Study as a whole: Donors in the United States, Italy and Spain gave samples during acute or convalescent COVID-19. T cells, B-cell-depleted T cells, or PBMCs supplied cDNA or gDNA.

J gave up 3 bases and V 4 bases, and 5 bases lay outside the gene matches. CDR1 is KGHSH and CDR2 is LQKENI in the germline V gene. This CDR3 has 14 amino acids. In the source study's methods: Amplification of reference gene primers provided the estimated nucleated cell counts. This table comes from immunoSEQ multiplex PCR, and its TCRdb copy is limited to in-frame clones, with some not included. V, J and clone size were drawn from that table, and D and trimming were deduced from the DNA. The repertoire consists of over 90,000 clones, with roughly four fifths occurring once and the leading ten covering more than 4%. Patients in Seattle were enrolled during active infection, then followed longitudinally.

This rearrangement joins TRBV18 to TRBJ1-1; TRBD1 agrees at 7 bases. The TCR comes from a man older than 75 with COVID-19, enrolled during active disease. Sequenced sample: peripheral blood. The CDR3 loop reads CASSRQGGDTEAFF. The CDR3 coding sequence is TGTGCCAGCTCACGACAGGGCGGGGACACTGAAGCTTTCTTT.